The rows below give T cell receptor beta chains drawn from one sample of a study of graft-versus-host responses after intestinal transplantation. Sequenced by immunoSEQ multiplex PCR; TCRdb stores in-frame clones only, minus some. The sample shows around 84,000 clones, roughly four fifths of them seen only once. These receptors have no known antigen. The specimen comprised unstimulated CD8+ T cells sorted from spleen or lymph node cells, sampled before intestinal transplant. These TCRs come from a human donor who received an intestinal transplant. Both conserved end residues are part of each CDR3. The D gene is left open where the match is weak. The size field is filled for only some rows; it gives once, few, many or a size class.

clone_size,j_call,v_call,d_call,cdr3_aa,cdr3_nt
-,TRBJ2-5,TRBV27,TRBD2,CASRLAGEETQYF,TGTGCCAGCAGATTAGCGGGAGAGGAGACCCAGTACTTC
-,TRBJ2-1,TRBV13,TRBD2,CASSFAGGGAVDEQFF,TGTGCCAGCAGCTTCGCGGGCGGGGGGGCCGTCGATGAGCAGTTCTTC
-,TRBJ2-7,TRBV19,TRBD2,CASNRLAGGYEQYF,TGTGCCAGTAACCGACTAGCGGGGGGATACGAGCAGTACTTC
-,TRBJ2-6,TRBV19,TRBD1,CASGGGQDPSGANVLTF,TGTGCCAGCGGTGGGGGACAGGACCCCTCTGGGGCCAACGTCCTGACTTTC
-,TRBJ2-7,TRBV29-1,-,CSVEGAGGYEQYF,TGCAGCGTTGAAGGTGCAGGGGGGTACGAGCAGTACTTC
-,TRBJ2-7,TRBV6-6,-,CASSYWWEQYF,TGTGCCAGCAGTTACTGGTGGGAGCAGTACTTC
-,TRBJ1-1,TRBV7-9,TRBD1,CATSGQGVFLNTEAFF,TGTGCCACCTCGGGACAGGGAGTCTTTCTGAACACTGAAGCTTTCTTT
-,TRBJ2-7,TRBV30,-,CAWSERESYEQYF,TGTGCCTGGAGTGAACGGGAAAGCTACGAGCAGTACTTC
once,TRBJ1-4,TRBV5-1,-,CASSFGTPFGKLFF,TGCGCCAGCAGCTTCGGGACACCTTTTGGAAAACTGTTTTTT
-,TRBJ1-6,TRBV23-1,-,CASSLGAGSSYNSPLHF,TGCGCCAGCAGCCTCGGGGCAGGAAGCTCCTATAATTCACCCCTCCACTTT
-,TRBJ2-1,TRBV9,-,CASSAVYNEQFF,TGTGCCAGCAGCGCCGTTTACAATGAGCAGTTCTTC
-,TRBJ1-1,TRBV6-5,TRBD1,CASSYGTGMTEAFF,TGTGCCAGCAGTTATGGGACAGGAATGACTGAAGCTTTCTTT
-,TRBJ2-1,TRBV7-6,-,CASSFSSSSYNEQFF,TGTGCCAGCAGCTTTAGCTCTAGCTCCTACAATGAGCAGTTCTTC
-,TRBJ1-1,TRBV6-1,-,CASSPFRGQFTEAFF,TGTGCCAGCAGTCCCTTTCGAGGACAGTTCACTGAAGCTTTCTTT
-,TRBJ2-1,TRBV6-6,TRBD2,CASSYSLAGGEQFF,TGTGCCAGCAGTTACTCGCTAGCGGGAGGCGAGCAGTTCTTC
-,TRBJ2-1,TRBV28,-,CASSLPGSNEQFF,TGTGCCAGCAGTTTACCGGGCTCGAATGAGCAGTTCTTC
-,TRBJ2-1,TRBV5-5,-,CASSLARTYNEQFF,TGTGCCAGCAGCTTGGCCAGAACCTACAATGAGCAGTTCTTC
-,TRBJ2-1,TRBV7-3,-,CASSLRGPSYNEQFF,TGTGCCAGCAGCTTAAGAGGGCCCTCCTACAATGAGCAGTTCTTC
-,TRBJ1-2,TRBV7-9,-,CASSHPGGRGAGYGYTF,TGTGCCAGCAGCCACCCCGGTGGGAGGGGGGCTGGCTATGGCTACACCTTC
-,TRBJ1-6,TRBV4-1,-,CASSQEGGPLEYNSPLHF,TGCGCCAGCAGCCAAGAAGGGGGACCCCTAGAATATAATTCACCCCTCCACTTT
-,TRBJ2-6,TRBV19,TRBD1,CASSIGAGGAFGANVLTF,TGTGCCAGTAGTATAGGGGCAGGGGGCGCATTTGGGGCCAACGTCCTGACTTTC
once,TRBJ2-7,TRBV6-5,TRBD1,CASSYSANRGHEQYF,TGTGCCAGCAGTTACTCGGCAAACAGGGGCCACGAGCAGTACTTC
-,TRBJ2-7,TRBV7-6,-,CASSLLGRSYEQYF,TGTGCCAGCAGCTTACTAGGGAGGTCCTACGAGCAGTACTTC
-,TRBJ1-2,TRBV14,-,CASSQVVRHGYTF,TGTGCCAGCAGCCAAGTCGTCAGGCACGGCTACACCTTC
few,TRBJ2-7,TRBV6-5,TRBD2,CASSYPGPGGREQYF,TGTGCCAGCAGCTACCCTGGACCGGGGGGGCGGGAGCAGTACTTC
-,TRBJ1-2,TRBV2,TRBD1,CASSEPRDRAWVYTF,TGTGCCAGCAGTGAACCGAGAGACAGGGCCTGGGTCTACACCTTC
-,TRBJ2-3,TRBV7-6,TRBD2,CASSLGAGEPYSTDTQYF,TGTGCCAGCAGCTTAGGGGCGGGAGAGCCGTATAGCACAGATACGCAGTATTTT
-,TRBJ2-7,TRBV29-1,-,CSVVPGSGEQYF,TGCAGCGTTGTACCAGGGTCAGGCGAGCAGTACTTC
-,TRBJ2-7,TRBV10-3,TRBD2,CATRTSGRIYEQYF,TGTGCCACAAGGACTAGCGGGAGGATCTACGAGCAGTACTTC
-,TRBJ2-5,TRBV13,TRBD1,CASSFSQGRETQYF,TGTGCCAGCAGCTTCTCACAGGGGAGAGAGACCCAGTACTTC
-,TRBJ2-4,TRBV13,TRBD2,CASSPTSGLAKNIQYF,TGTGCCAGCAGCCCCACTAGCGGGCTAGCCAAAAACATTCAGTACTTC
-,TRBJ1-1,TRBV2,-,CATRTSMNTEAFF,TGTGCCACCAGGACATCCATGAACACTGAAGCTTTCTTT
-,TRBJ1-1,TRBV2,-,CASEGGKVLDTEAFF,TGTGCCAGCGAGGGGGGCAAAGTATTGGACACTGAAGCTTTCTTT
-,TRBJ2-5,TRBV5-1,-,CASSLRPEETQYF,TGCGCCAGCAGCTTGCGACCCGAAGAGACCCAGTACTTC
once,TRBJ2-5,TRBV7-9,-,CASSLTVQETQYF,TGTGCCAGCAGCTTGACAGTTCAAGAGACCCAGTACTTC
few,TRBJ1-5,TRBV10-3,TRBD1,CAIGTGGNQPQHF,TGTGCCATCGGGACAGGGGGCAATCAGCCCCAGCATTTT
-,TRBJ2-4,TRBV6-6,-,CASSYPGLAKNIQYF,TGTGCCAGCAGTTACCCGGGACTAGCCAAAAACATTCAGTACTTC
-,TRBJ2-5,TRBV29-1,-,CSVEGGNGLETQYF,TGCAGCGTTGAAGGGGGGAACGGGCTGGAGACTCAGTACTTC
-,TRBJ1-6,TRBV5-5,-,CASRAGYYNSPLHF,TGTGCCAGCAGGGCAGGGTACTATAATTCACCCCTCCACTTT
-,TRBJ1-1,TRBV6-5,-,CASNLDVNTEAFF,TGTGCCAGCAACTTGGACGTGAACACTGAAGCTTTCTTT
-,TRBJ1-1,TRBV29-1,-,CSVARNTEAFF,TGCAGCGTTGCCAGGAACACTGAAGCTTTCTTT
few,TRBJ2-1,TRBV27,TRBD2,CASTQGLAGAISYNEQFF,TGTGCCAGCACTCAAGGACTAGCGGGGGCTATTTCCTACAATGAGCAGTTCTTC
-,TRBJ2-7,TRBV13,TRBD2,CASSPLAGGPPYEQYF,TGTGCCAGCAGCCCCCTAGCGGGAGGGCCCCCTTACGAGCAGTACTTC
-,TRBJ2-5,TRBV5-4,TRBD2,CASSLGLAGGSRETQYF,TGTGCCAGCAGCTTGGGACTAGCGGGGGGGAGTCGGGAGACCCAGTACTTC
-,TRBJ1-1,TRBV2,TRBD1,CALQGAPEAFF,TGTGCCCTTCAGGGGGCCCCTGAAGCTTTCTTT
once,TRBJ2-4,TRBV10-3,-,CASQDPFITKNIQYF,TGTGCCTCCCAAGACCCGTTTATAACCAAAAACATTCAGTACTTC
-,TRBJ1-3,TRBV6-5,-,CASSLRDRSGNTIYF,TGTGCCAGCAGCCTGCGGGACCGCTCTGGAAACACCATATATTTT
-,TRBJ2-1,TRBV14,TRBD2,CASSLAGAGNEQFF,TGTGCCAGCAGCCTAGCGGGAGCGGGCAATGAGCAGTTCTTC
-,TRBJ2-1,TRBV19,TRBD2,CASSTSGGYNEQFF,TGTGCCAGTAGTACTAGCGGGGGCTACAATGAGCAGTTCTTC
-,TRBJ2-7,TRBV5-4,TRBD2,CASSLGPGLGDEQYF,TGTGCCAGCAGCTTGGGACCGGGACTAGGCGACGAGCAGTACTTC
-,TRBJ2-3,TRBV5-1,-,CASSPWTSTDTQYF,TGCGCCAGCAGCCCTTGGACTAGCACAGATACGCAGTATTTT
-,TRBJ2-7,TRBV6-5,TRBD1,CASKGQGDYEQYF,TGTGCCAGCAAAGGTCAGGGGGATTACGAGCAGTACTTC
-,TRBJ2-7,TRBV28,-,CASSLSVSGYYEQYF,TGTGCCAGCAGTTTATCCGTTTCAGGATACTACGAGCAGTACTTC
few,TRBJ2-5,TRBV7-3,-,CASSLGGGGETQYF,TGTGCCAGCAGCTTAGGAGGGGGAGGGGAGACCCAGTACTTC
-,TRBJ2-1,TRBV6-1,-,CASSEVGNEQFF,TGTGCCAGCAGTGAAGTGGGCAATGAGCAGTTCTTC